The 30 T cell receptor beta chains below all came from one sample that was sequenced in a study of T cell responses to AZD1222 COVID-19 vaccine. Sequenced by immunoSEQ multiplex PCR; TCRdb stores in-frame clones only, minus some. Of 150,000 or so clones in the sample, over 80% were seen once. The sample here was peripheral blood, taken 28 days after the second AZD1222 dose. These receptors were collected from an adult who received the AZD1222 COVID-19 vaccine.

The rearrangement links TRBV18 to TRBJ2-2, with 12 bases fitting TRBD2. The CDR3 has 19 amino acids. CDR1 KGHSH and CDR2 LQKENI come from the germline V gene. Trimming took 0 bases from V and 4 from J; bases not matched to a gene: 9. The CDR3 reads CASSPPQVGTSGPTGELFF. The CDR3 nucleotides read TGTGCCAGCTCACCACCGCAAGTAGGGACTAGCGGGCCCACCGGGGAGCTGTTTTTT. Variable domain in full (rest from reference TRBV18 and TRBJ2-2): NAGVMQNPRHLVRRRGQEARLRCSPMKGHSHVYWYRQLPEEGLKFMVYLQKENIIDESGMPKERFSAEFPKEGPSILRIQQVVRGDSAAYFCASSPPQVGTSGPTGELFFGEGSRLTVL.

This chain joins TRBV7-9 and TRBJ2-3, with a tentative D call TRBD2 (5 bases). The CDR3 covers 16 residues. The germline V and J ends were trimmed by 2 bases and 4 bases, with 16 bases remaining between them. CDR1 is SEHNR and CDR2 is FQNEAQ in the germline V gene (reference sequence). Here the CDR3 DNA reads TGTGCCAGCAGCTTAAGCGGCCTCAGACATGCAGATACGCAGTATTTT. Translating gives CASSLSGLRHADTQYF. Based on the CDR3 plus reference TRBV7-9 and TRBJ2-3, the full variable domain is DTGVSQNPRHKITKRGQNVTFRCDPISEHNRLYWYRQTLGQGPEFLTYFQNEAQLEKSRLLSDRFSAERPKGSFSTLEIQRTEQGDSAMYLCASSLSGLRHADTQYFGPGTRLTVL.

The chain employs TRBV4-3 and TRBJ2-2, with D possibly TRBD2 on 7 matching bases. This CDR3 has 17 residues. Per germline, CDR1 LGHNA and CDR2 YSLEER. Trimming pared 0 bases from V and 4 bases from J, leaving 15 bases between. The CDR3 nucleotides are TGCGCCAGCAGCCAAGAAAGGGGGGGGCTAAGCACCGGGGAGCTGTTTTTT. This gives the protein CASSQERGGLSTGELFF.

This chain uses TRBV18 with TRBJ2-5; weak D call: TRBD1 (5 bases). Germline V CDR1 and CDR2: KGHSH, LQKENI. The CDR3 is 16 amino acids. V lost 1 base, J lost 5 bases, and 17 bases lay in between. CDR3 sequence: CASSPLLAGLTETQYF. CDR3 nucleotide sequence: TGTGCCAGCTCACCACTCCTCGCAGGGCTTACGGAGACCCAGTACTTC.

The chain joins TRBV19 to TRBJ1-4, with D hard to call. The CDR3 has 15 amino acids. V was pared by 5 bases and J by 4 bases, with 14 bases between. Germline-derived CDR1 and CDR2 are LNHDA and SQIVND (reference sequence). As DNA, the CDR3 is TGTGCCAGTAGTCCTGACGGGCCCCGTAATGAAAAACTGTTTTTT. Its protein product is CASSPDGPRNEKLFF.

The CDR3, as DNA: TGTGCCAGCAGCCCATACAGGGTTGTGACCGGGGAGCTGTTTTTT. It yields the protein CASSPYRVVTGELFF. The chain employs TRBV7-9 and TRBJ2-2; weak D call: TRBD1 (6 bases). The CDR3 has 15 residues. Looked up from germline, CDR1 is SEHNR and CDR2 is FQNEAQ (reference sequence). V was pared by 5 bases and J by 5 bases, with 15 bases between.

The chain is built from TRBV9 and TRBJ2-1; 8 bases align to TRBD2. This CDR3 region has 15 residues. Unmatched junction bases numbered 13, after V lost 4 bases and J lost 10 bases. The germline CDR1 and CDR2 sequences are SGDLS and YYNGEE. The DNA for the CDR3 is TGTGCCAGCAGCCCTCGGACTAGCCCGGAGGGGGAGCAGTTCTTC. Protein sequence: CASSPRTSPEGEQFF.

J is TRBJ2-7 and V is TRBV5-4; the D is unclear. From germline, CDR1 is SGHNT and CDR2 YYREEE (reference sequence). V gave up 4 bases and J gave up 2 bases, with 10 bases separating them. There are 13 residues in the CDR3. The CDR3, as DNA: TGTGCCAGCAGCCCGCTCCCTGCCTACGAGCAGTACTTC. Translating gives CASSPLPAYEQYF.

The rearrangement uses TRBV13 and TRBJ2-3, with D possibly TRBD2 on 7 matching bases. Trimming took off 1 base at V and 4 bases at J, with 15 bases between the two ends. CDR1 PRHDT and CDR2 FYEKMQ come from the germline V gene (reference sequence). The CDR3 runs 16 residues. The CDR3 is CASSLAGGLLADTQYF. Here the CDR3 DNA reads TGTGCCAGCAGCTTAGCGGGGGGCCTTTTGGCAGATACGCAGTATTTT.

The V and J genes are TRBV4-1 and TRBJ2-1; 8 bases line up with TRBD2. J was trimmed by 5 bases and V by 1 base; bases with no gene match: 4. This CDR3 is built from 15 residues. Germline V gene sequence: CDR1 MGHRA, CDR2 YSYEKL. The CDR3 loop reads CASSQASGGHNEQFF. The CDR3, as DNA: TGCGCCAGCAGCCAAGCCAGCGGGGGACACAATGAGCAGTTCTTC.

This chain uses TRBV7-2 with TRBJ1-2; 7 positions agree with TRBD1. CDR1 and CDR2 (germline): SGHTA, FQGNSA. The V and J ends lost 1 base and 5 bases, in that order; junction bases with no gene match: 4. This CDR3 spans 14 amino acids. CDR3 bases: TGTGCCAGCAGCTTAGAATACAGGGGATATGGCTACACCTTC. This translates into CASSLEYRGYGYTF.

This rearrangement joins TRBV2 to TRBJ1-2; D is possibly TRBD1 (6 bases). This CDR3 comprises 13 residues. Per germline, CDR1 SNHLY and CDR2 FYNNEI. Between the trimmed V and J ends, which lost 1 base and 8 bases, there was a span of 11 bases. The CDR3 nucleotides are TGTGCCAGCAGTGAAGACAGGGCAGGCGGCTACACCTTC. It yields the protein CASSEDRAGGYTF.

This clone showed up just once. CDR3 in amino acids: CASSLGTQYF. The CDR3 DNA is TGTGCCAGCAGCTTAGGTACGCAGTATTTT. V usage is TRBV11-2 and J usage is TRBJ2-3, with no clear D. The germline V gene encodes CDR1 SGHAT and CDR2 FQNNGV. Trimming took off 1 base at V and 8 bases at J, with 1 base between the two ends. The CDR3 consists of 10 residues.

Points on this clone: This CDR3 is also generated by other DNA sequences in the sample. The CDR3 nucleotides read TGCAGCGTTGGGGGAGAGACCCAGTACTTC. Its translation is CSVGGETQYF. This chain links TRBV29-1 with TRBJ2-5, with no clear D. Trimming took off 4 bases at V and 4 bases at J, with 4 bases between the two ends. This CDR3 is 10 amino acids long. Germline V gene data show CDR1 as SQVTM and CDR2 as ANQGSEA.

This rearrangement joins TRBV7-9 to TRBJ1-2; D is perhaps TRBD1 (6 bases). V was clipped by 5 bases and J by 8 bases, with 12 bases between them. The CDR3 totals 12 residues. Germline V gene lookup returns CDR1 SEHNR and CDR2 FQNEAQ (reference sequence). CDR3 protein: CASSPQGAGYTF. The CDR3 region has the DNA TGTGCCAGCAGCCCACAGGGTGCGGGCTACACCTTC.

V and J are TRBV7-9 and TRBJ2-3; D gene uncertain. V was cut by 1 base and J by 0 bases, with 11 bases left in between. The germline V gene has CDR1 SEHNR and CDR2 FQNEAQ (reference sequence). The CDR3 contains 16 residues. The CDR3: CASSLVRIGSTDTQYF. The DNA of the CDR3 is TGTGCCAGCAGCTTAGTGAGGATCGGGAGCACAGATACGCAGTATTTT.

This chain links TRBV6-6 with TRBJ1-5; D is undetermined. Germline-derived CDR1 and CDR2 are MNHNY and SVGAGI (reference sequence). This CDR3 region has 13 residues. Trimming took 7 bases from V and 5 from J, leaving 12 bases between them. The CDR3 sequence is CASIEQSYQPQHF. The CDR3 nucleotides are TGTGCCAGCATAGAGCAGTCTTATCAGCCCCAGCATTTT.

This clone was seen just once. The gene calls are TRBV5-6 and TRBJ1-2, with D perhaps matching TRBD1 (5 bases). The V gene lost 6 bases and the J gene lost 4 bases, with 10 bases spanning the gap. Germline V gene sequence: CDR1 SGHDT, CDR2 YYEEEE. This CDR3 contains 12 residues. The CDR3 DNA sequence: TGTGCCAGCACCCAGGGAGGCTATGGCTACACCTTC. Protein: CASTQGGYGYTF.

The rearrangement links TRBV11-3 to TRBJ1-2; possibly TRBD1 for D (5 bases). With 0 bases removed from V and 3 bases from J, the gap between germline ends came to 8 bases. The germline V gene has CDR1 SGHNT and CDR2 YENEEA. The CDR3 consists of 14 residues. CDR3 in amino acids: CASSLDGGDYGYTF. CDR3 DNA: TGTGCCAGCAGCTTAGACGGGGGGGACTATGGCTACACCTTC.

This CDR3 is CASSSFNQPQHF. The CDR3 bases are TGTGCCAGCAGCTCCTTTAATCAGCCCCAGCATTTT. The genes are TRBV11-2 and TRBJ1-5; no definite D call. The ends were cut back, 4 bases at V and 4 bases at J, with 5 bases in the middle. This CDR3 has 12 residues. Germline V gives CDR1 SGHAT, CDR2 FQNNGV.

CDR3 sequence: CSASPWDRGLGGNTIYF. For the CDR3, the DNA is TGCAGTGCTAGTCCCTGGGACAGGGGTTTAGGTGGAAACACCATATATTTT. The chain links TRBV20-1 to TRBJ1-3, with 10 bases that match TRBD1. The CDR3 is 17 amino acids. V shed 3 bases and J 3 bases; nucleotides not matched to a gene: 11. The germline V gene encodes CDR1 DFQATT and CDR2 SNEGSKA (reference sequence).

The chain links TRBV6-2 or TRBV6-3 to TRBJ2-1; 7 nucleotides match TRBD2. V lost 6 bases and J lost 6; bases outside the gene matches: 5. CDR3 length equals 13 residues. CDR1 and CDR2 from the germline V gene are MNHEY and SVGEGT. CDR3 protein: CASSPGTINEQFF. The CDR3 region has the DNA TGTGCCAGCAGCCCAGGGACTATCAATGAGCAGTTCTTC.

A single count supports this clone. This chain uses TRBV9 with TRBJ1-4; D is ambiguous. CDR1 and CDR2 from the germline V gene are SGDLS and YYNGEE. Trimming removed 3 bases at V and 1 base at J, with 13 bases between. The CDR3 runs to 16 residues. The DNA of the CDR3 is TGTGCCAGCAGCGCAGGAAAGGGCGGAACTAATGAAAAACTGTTTTTT. The encoded protein is CASSAGKGGTNEKLFF.

The table lists this clone with a count of one. V gene TRBV19 combines with J gene TRBJ1-6; 9 nucleotides match TRBD1. This CDR3 has 16 amino acids. Germline CDR1 reads LNHDA; CDR2 reads SQIVND (reference sequence). V was pared by 4 bases and J by 8 bases, with 9 bases of the junction left unmatched. CDR3 sequence (DNA): TGTGCCAGTAGTACCTGGACAGGGGCACGGGATTCACCCCTCCACTTT. Protein product: CASSTWTGARDSPLHF. Full variable domain (outside the CDR3, taken from reference TRBV19 and TRBJ1-6): DGGITQSPKYLFRKEGQNVTLSCEQNLNHDAMYWYRQDPGQGLRLIYYSQIVNDFQKGDIAEGYSVSREKKESFPLTVTSAQKNPTAFYLCASSTWTGARDSPLHFGNGTRLTVT.

The chain combines TRBV7-2 with TRBJ2-7; D is undetermined. This CDR3 spans 14 amino acids. Germline V lookup: CDR1 SGHTA, CDR2 FQGNSA. Trimming cost V 1 base and J 3 bases, with 10 bases left between them. The chain's CDR3 is CASSLGLAHYEQYF. The CDR3 bases are TGTGCCAGCAGCTTAGGTCTGGCCCACTACGAGCAGTACTTC.

The V call is TRBV6-5, the J call TRBJ1-2; 7 bases agree with TRBD1. V shed 6 bases and J 3 bases; nucleotides not matched to a gene: 4. The germline CDR1 and CDR2 sequences are MNHEY and SVGAGI. The CDR3 is 13 residues long. In DNA, the CDR3 is TGTGCCAGCAGACCCGGGACAGACTATGGCTACACCTTC. Its translation: CASRPGTDYGYTF.

V and J are TRBV7-9 and TRBJ2-1, with 14 bases that match TRBD2. The germline V gene encodes CDR1 SEHNR and CDR2 FQNEAQ (reference sequence). The CDR3 totals 16 residues. Unmatched junction bases numbered 5, after V lost 5 bases and J lost 5 bases. CDR3 in DNA: TGTGCCAGCAGCGGGACTAGCGGGGGTAGGGACAATGAGCAGTTCTTC. Protein: CASSGTSGGRDNEQFF.

The DNA for the CDR3 is TGTGCCAGCAGTTTATTACGCAATCAGCCCCAGCATTTT. It codes for CASSLLRNQPQHF. This chain joins TRBV27 and TRBJ1-5; D is unclear. The CDR3 is 13 amino acids. The V gene lost 1 base and the J gene lost 2 bases, with 3 bases spanning the gap. Germline V lookup: CDR1 MNHEY, CDR2 SMNVEV (reference sequence).

The genes are TRBV23-1 and TRBJ2-1; TRBD1 agrees at 8 bases. TRBV23-1 is an open reading frame, and its role is uncertain. The CDR3 runs to 13 residues. V lost 5 bases, J lost 7 bases, and 4 bases stayed unmatched. Here the CDR3 reads CASSSQGANEQFF. Written as DNA, the CDR3 is TGCGCCAGCAGTAGTCAGGGGGCTAATGAGCAGTTCTTC.

The chain couples TRBV7-9 to TRBJ2-7, with D perhaps TRBD2 (5 bases). Germline assignment: CDR1 SEHNR and CDR2 FQNEAQ (reference sequence). Trimming cost V 5 bases and J 6 bases, with 11 bases left between them. CDR3 size: 12 residues. CDR3 DNA sequence: TGTGCCAGCAGCCCCCGACTAAGCGAGCAGTACTTC. The encoded protein is CASSPRLSEQYF.